The 2 T cell receptor beta chains reported below all come from one sample, sequenced in a study of shared clonotypes between healthy human individuals. Only in-frame clones appear in the TCRdb table, and some are missing; sequencing was by immunoSEQ multiplex PCR. The sample comprises a few million clones, roughly 93% of which are singletons, and about 0.39% rests with the top ten. Input material: naive CD4+ T cells from PBMCs. As to subset: CD45RA+ positively selected. The source is a man between 18 and 29 years old in good health. Some clones in this sample may be carry-over from other donors' samples.

This clone was picked up one time. This chain uses TRBV2 with TRBJ1-1; maybe TRBD1 (6 bases). CDR3 size: 14 residues. Trimming shortened V by 7 bases and J by 0 bases, and 12 bases separated the two germline ends. Germline V gene sequence: CDR1 SNHLY, CDR2 FYNNEI. CDR3: CASNRQVLNTEAFF. DNA of the CDR3: TGTGCCAGCAATCGACAGGTCTTGAACACTGAAGCTTTCTTT.

The CDR3 protein is CASGPGTSAVVGETQYF. CDR3 nucleotide sequence: TGTGCTAGTGGTCCCGGGACTAGCGCGGTGGTAGGAGAGACCCAGTACTTC. V gene TRBV12-5 combines with J gene TRBJ2-5; 10 nucleotides line up with TRBD2. CDR1 is LGHNT, CDR2 FRNRAP, per germline. Germline trimming cut 5 bases from V and 4 bases from J; bases unmatched to any gene: 13. This CDR3 region has 17 residues.